The clone carrying this TCR beta chain was seen only once. The data originate from a study of blood T cell repertoires in COVID-19. Germline V gives CDR1 MNHEY, CDR2 SVGEGT. With V trimmed by 5 bases and J by 9 bases, 3 bases remained unmatched. The CDR3 consists of 13 residues. Profiling relied on immunoSEQ multiplex PCR, and the TCRdb table lists in-frame clones only, not all of them. The sample carries roughly 130,000 clones, 80% to 90% recorded once. Material for sequencing was peripheral blood. The V call is TRBV6-2 or TRBV6-3, the J call TRBJ2-7; 14 positions agree with TRBD2. This receptor was taken from a man in his 60s with active or convalescent COVID-19. The CDR3 bases are TGTGCCAGCAGTCCGGGACTAGCGGGAGCGCAGTACTTC. Translating gives CASSPGLAGAQYF.